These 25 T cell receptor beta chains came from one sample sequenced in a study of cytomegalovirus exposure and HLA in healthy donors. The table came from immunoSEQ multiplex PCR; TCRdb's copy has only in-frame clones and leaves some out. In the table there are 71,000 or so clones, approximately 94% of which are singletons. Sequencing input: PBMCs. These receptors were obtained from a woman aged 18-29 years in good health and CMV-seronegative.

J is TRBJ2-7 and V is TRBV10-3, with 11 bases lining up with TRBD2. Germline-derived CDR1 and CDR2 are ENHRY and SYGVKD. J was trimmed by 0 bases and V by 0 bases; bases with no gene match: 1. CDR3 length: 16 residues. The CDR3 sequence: CAISESLAGASYEQYF. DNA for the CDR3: TGTGCCATCAGTGAGTCACTAGCGGGAGCCTCCTACGAGCAGTACTTC.

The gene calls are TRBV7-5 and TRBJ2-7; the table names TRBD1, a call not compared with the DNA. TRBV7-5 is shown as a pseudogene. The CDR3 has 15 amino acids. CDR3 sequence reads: CARSLDRVGSYEQYF. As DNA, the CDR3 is TGTGCCAGAAGCTTAGACAGGGTGGGATCCTACGAGCAGTACTTC.

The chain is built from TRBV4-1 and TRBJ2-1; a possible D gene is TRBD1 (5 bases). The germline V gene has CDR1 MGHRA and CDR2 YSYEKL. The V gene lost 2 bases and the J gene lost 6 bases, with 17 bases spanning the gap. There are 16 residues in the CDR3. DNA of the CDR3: TGCGCCAGCAGCCAATGGGCAGGGTTGAATGGCAATGAGCAGTTCTTC. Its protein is CASSQWAGLNGNEQFF.

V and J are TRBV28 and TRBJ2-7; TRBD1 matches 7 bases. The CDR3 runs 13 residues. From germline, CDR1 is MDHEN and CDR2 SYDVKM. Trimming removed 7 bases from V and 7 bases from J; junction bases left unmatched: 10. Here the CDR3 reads CASTPKIRGEQYF. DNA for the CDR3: TGTGCCAGCACCCCCAAGATCAGGGGGGAGCAGTACTTC.

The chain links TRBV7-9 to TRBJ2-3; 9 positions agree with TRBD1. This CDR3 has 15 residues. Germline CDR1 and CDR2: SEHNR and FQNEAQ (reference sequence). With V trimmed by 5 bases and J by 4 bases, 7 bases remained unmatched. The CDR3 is CASSHRDRVPDTQYF. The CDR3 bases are TGTGCCAGCAGCCACCGGGACAGGGTGCCAGATACGCAGTATTTT.

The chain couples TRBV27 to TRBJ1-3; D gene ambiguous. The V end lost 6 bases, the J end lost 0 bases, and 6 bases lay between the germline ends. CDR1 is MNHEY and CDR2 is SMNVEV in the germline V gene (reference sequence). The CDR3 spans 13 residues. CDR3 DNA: TGTGCCAGCAGACGGGACTCTGGAAACACCATATATTTT. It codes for CASRRDSGNTIYF.

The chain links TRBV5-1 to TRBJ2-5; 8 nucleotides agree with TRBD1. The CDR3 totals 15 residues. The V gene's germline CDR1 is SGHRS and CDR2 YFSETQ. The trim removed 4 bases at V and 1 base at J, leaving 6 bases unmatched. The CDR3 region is CASSPAGTGQETQYF. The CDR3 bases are TGCGCCAGCAGCCCCGCCGGGACAGGCCAAGAGACCCAGTACTTC.

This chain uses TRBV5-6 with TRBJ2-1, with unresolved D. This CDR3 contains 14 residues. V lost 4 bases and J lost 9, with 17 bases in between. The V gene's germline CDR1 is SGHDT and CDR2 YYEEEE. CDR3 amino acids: CASSLGDWLFEQFF. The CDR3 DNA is TGTGCCAGCAGCCTGGGTGACTGGCTATTTGAGCAGTTCTTC.

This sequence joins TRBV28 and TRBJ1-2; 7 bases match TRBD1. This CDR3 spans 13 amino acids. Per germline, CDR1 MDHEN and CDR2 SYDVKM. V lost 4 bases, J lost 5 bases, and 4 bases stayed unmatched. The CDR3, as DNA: TGTGCCAGCAGTTCGACAGGGAGGTATGGCTACACCTTC. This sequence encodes CASSSTGRYGYTF.

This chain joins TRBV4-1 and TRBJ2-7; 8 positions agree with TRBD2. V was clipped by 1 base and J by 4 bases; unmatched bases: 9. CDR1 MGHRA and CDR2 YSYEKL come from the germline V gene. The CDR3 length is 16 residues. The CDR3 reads CASSQGLTGGGYEQYF. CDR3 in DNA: TGCGCCAGCAGCCAAGGTTTAACGGGAGGGGGGTACGAGCAGTACTTC.

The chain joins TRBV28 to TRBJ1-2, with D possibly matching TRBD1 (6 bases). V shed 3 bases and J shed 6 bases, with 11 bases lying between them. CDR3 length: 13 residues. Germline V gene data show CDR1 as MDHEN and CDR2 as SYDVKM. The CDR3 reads CASSFTGRHGYTF. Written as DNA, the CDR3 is TGTGCCAGCAGTTTCACAGGGCGCCATGGCTACACCTTC.

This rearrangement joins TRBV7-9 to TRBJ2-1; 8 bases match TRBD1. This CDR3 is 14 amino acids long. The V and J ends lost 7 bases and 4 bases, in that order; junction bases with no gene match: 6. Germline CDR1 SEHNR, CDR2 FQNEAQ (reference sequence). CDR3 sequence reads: CASIGQGLYNEQFF. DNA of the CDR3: TGTGCCAGCATAGGACAGGGTCTTTACAATGAGCAGTTCTTC.

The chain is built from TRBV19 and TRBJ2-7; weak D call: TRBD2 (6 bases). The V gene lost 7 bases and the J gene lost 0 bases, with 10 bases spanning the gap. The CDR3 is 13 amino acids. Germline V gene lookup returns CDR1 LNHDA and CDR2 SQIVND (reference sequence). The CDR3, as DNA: TGTGCCAGTAATGCGGGGATCTCCTACGAGCAGTACTTC. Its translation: CASNAGISYEQYF.

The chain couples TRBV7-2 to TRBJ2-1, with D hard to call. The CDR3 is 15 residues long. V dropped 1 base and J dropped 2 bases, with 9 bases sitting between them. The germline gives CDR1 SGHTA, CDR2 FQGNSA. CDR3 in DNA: TGTGCCAGCAGCTTAGTTATAGCCGCCTACAATGAGCAGTTCTTC. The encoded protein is CASSLVIAAYNEQFF. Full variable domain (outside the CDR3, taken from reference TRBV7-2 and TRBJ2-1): GAGVSQSPSNKVTEKGKDVELRCDPISGHTALYWYRQSLGQGLEFLIYFQGNSAPDKSGLPSDRFSAERTGGSVSTLTIQRTQQEDSAVYLCASSLVIAAYNEQFFGPGTRLTVL.

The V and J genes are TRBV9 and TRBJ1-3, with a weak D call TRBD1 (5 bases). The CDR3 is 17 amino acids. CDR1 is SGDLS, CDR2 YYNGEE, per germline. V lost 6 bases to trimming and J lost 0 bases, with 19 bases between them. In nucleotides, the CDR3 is TGTGCCAGCACCCGTGGTCCTTCAGGGCGCTCTGGAAACACCATATATTTT. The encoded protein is CASTRGPSGRSGNTIYF.

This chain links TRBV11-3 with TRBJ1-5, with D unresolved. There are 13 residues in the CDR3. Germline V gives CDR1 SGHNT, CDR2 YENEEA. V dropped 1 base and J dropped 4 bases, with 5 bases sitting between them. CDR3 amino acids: CASSLGENQPQHF. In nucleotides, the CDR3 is TGTGCCAGCAGCTTAGGGGAGAATCAGCCCCAGCATTTT.

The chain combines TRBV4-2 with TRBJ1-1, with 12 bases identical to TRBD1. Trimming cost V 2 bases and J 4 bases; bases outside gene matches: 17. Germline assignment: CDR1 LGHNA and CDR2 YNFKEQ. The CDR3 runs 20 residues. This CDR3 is CASSQPGTGGAFGGGTEAFF. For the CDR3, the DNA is TGTGCCAGCAGCCAACCCGGGACAGGGGGCGCTTTCGGGGGGGGCACTGAAGCTTTCTTT.

The CDR3 here is CASSEATGLAGMKSDEQYF. CDR3 in DNA: TGTGCCAGCAGTGAAGCCACGGGACTAGCGGGAATGAAATCCGACGAGCAGTACTTC. This chain connects TRBV6-1 to TRBJ2-7; 13 bases line up with TRBD2. V was pared by 0 bases and J by 5 bases, with 13 bases of the junction left unmatched. CDR1 and CDR2 from the germline V gene are MNHNS and SASEGT. CDR3 size: 19 residues.

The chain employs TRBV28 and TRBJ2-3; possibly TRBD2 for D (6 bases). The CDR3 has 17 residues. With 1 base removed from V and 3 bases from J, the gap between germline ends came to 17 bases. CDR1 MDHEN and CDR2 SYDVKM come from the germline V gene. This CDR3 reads CASSLFIWREGTDTQYF. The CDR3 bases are TGTGCCAGCAGTTTATTTATCTGGCGGGAAGGGACAGATACGCAGTATTTT.

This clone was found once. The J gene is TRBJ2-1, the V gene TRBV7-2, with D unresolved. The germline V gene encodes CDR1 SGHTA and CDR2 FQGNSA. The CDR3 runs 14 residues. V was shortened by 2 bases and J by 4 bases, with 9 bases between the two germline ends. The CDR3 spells CASSLLAIYNEQFF. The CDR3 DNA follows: TGTGCCAGCAGCTTATTAGCCATTTACAATGAGCAGTTCTTC.

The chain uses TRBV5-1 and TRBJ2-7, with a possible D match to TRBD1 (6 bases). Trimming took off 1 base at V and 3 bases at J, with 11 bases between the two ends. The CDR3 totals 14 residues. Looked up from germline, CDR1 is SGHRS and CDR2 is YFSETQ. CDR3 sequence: CASSLPGQIYEQYF. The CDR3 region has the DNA TGCGCCAGCAGCTTGCCCGGACAGATCTACGAGCAGTACTTC. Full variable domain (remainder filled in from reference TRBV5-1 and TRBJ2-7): KAGVTQTPRYLIKTRGQQVTLSCSPISGHRSVSWYQQTPGQGLQFLFEYFSETQRNKGNFPGRFSGRQFSNSRSEMNVSTLELGDSALYLCASSLPGQIYEQYFGPGTRLTVT.

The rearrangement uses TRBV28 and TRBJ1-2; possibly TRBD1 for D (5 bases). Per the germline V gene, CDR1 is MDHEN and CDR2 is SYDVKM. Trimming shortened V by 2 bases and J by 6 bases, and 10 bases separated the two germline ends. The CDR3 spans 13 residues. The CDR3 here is CASSLQQGHGYTF. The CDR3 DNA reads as TGTGCCAGCAGTTTACAGCAGGGTCATGGCTACACCTTC.

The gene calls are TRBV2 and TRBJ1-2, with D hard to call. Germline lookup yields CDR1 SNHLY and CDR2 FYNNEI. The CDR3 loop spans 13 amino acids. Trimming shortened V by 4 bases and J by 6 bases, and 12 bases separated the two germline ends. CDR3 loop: CASSGRTRDGYTF. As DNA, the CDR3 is TGTGCCAGCAGTGGGAGGACTAGGGATGGCTACACCTTC.

The CDR3 loop reads CASSLAMGLADYQGTDTQYF. The DNA of the CDR3 is TGTGCCAGCAGCTTAGCTATGGGACTAGCGGACTACCAGGGCACAGATACGCAGTATTTT. The V gene is TRBV7-6, the J gene TRBJ2-3; the match to TRBD2 covers 11 bases. Unmatched junction bases numbered 12, after V lost 0 bases and J lost 1 base. This CDR3 is 20 amino acids long. Germline-derived CDR1 and CDR2 are SGHVS and FNYEAQ.

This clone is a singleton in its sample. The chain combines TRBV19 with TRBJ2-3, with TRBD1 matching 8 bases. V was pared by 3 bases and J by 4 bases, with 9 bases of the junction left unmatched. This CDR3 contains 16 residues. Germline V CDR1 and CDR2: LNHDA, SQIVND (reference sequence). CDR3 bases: TGTGCCAGTAGTATGGGGACAGGCTCTCTGGCAGATACGCAGTATTTT. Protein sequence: CASSMGTGSLADTQYF. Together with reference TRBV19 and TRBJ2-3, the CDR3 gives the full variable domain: DGGITQSPKYLFRKEGQNVTLSCEQNLNHDAMYWYRQDPGQGLRLIYYSQIVNDFQKGDIAEGYSVSREKKESFPLTVTSAQKNPTAFYLCASSMGTGSLADTQYFGPGTRLTVL.